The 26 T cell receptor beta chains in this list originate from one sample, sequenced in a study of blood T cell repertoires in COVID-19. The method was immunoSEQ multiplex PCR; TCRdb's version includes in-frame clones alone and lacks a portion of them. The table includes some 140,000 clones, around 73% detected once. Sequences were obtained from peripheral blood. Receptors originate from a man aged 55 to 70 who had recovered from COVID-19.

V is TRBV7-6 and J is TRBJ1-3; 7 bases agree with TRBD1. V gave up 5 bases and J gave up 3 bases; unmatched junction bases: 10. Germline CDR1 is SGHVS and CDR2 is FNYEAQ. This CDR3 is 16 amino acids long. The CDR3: CASSPSPGGSGNTIYF. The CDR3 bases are TGTGCCAGCAGCCCTTCCCCAGGGGGTAGTGGAAACACCATATATTTT.

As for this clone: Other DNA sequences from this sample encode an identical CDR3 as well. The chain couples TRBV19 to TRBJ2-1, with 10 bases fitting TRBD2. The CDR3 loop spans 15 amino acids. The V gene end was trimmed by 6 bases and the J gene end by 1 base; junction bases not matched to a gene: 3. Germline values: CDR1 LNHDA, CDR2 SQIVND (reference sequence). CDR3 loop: CASRTSGPSYNEQFF. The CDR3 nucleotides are TGTGCCAGTAGGACTAGCGGGCCTTCCTACAATGAGCAGTTCTTC.

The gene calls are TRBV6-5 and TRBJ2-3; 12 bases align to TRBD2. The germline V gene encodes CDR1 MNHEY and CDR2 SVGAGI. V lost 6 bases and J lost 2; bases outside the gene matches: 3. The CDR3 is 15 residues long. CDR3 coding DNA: TGTGCCAGCAGCCTAGCGGGAGGGACCACAGATACGCAGTATTTT. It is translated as CASSLAGGTTDTQYF.

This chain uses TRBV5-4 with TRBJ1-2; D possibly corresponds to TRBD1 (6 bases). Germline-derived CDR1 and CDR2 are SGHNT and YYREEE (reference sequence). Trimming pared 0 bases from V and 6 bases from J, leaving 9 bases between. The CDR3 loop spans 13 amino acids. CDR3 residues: CASSLAHRDGYTF. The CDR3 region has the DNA TGTGCCAGCAGCTTGGCCCACAGGGATGGCTACACCTTC.

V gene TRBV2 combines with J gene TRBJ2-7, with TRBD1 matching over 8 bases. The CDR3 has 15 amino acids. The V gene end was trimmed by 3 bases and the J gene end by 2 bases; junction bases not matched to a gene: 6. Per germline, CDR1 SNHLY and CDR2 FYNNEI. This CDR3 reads CASSDEQGATYEQYF. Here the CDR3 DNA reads TGTGCCAGCAGTGATGAGCAGGGGGCCACCTACGAGCAGTACTTC.

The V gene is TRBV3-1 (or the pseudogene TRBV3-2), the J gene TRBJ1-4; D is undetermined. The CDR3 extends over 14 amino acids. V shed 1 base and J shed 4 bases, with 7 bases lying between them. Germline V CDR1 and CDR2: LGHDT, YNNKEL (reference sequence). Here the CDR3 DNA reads TGTGCCAGCAGCCAAGGGTACAGTAATGAAAAACTGTTTTTT. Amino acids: CASSQGYSNEKLFF.

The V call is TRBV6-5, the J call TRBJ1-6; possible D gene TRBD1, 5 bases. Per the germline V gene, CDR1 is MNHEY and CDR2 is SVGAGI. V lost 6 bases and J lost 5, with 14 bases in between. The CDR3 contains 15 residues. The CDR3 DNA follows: TGTGCCAGCAGCCGGGGGGGAGCCGATAATTCACCCCTCCACTTT. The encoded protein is CASSRGGADNSPLHF.

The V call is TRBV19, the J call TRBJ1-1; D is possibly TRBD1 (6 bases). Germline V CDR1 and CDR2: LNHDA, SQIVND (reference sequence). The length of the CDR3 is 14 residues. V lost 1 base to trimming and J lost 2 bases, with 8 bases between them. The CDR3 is CASSIGDINTEAFF. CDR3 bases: TGTGCCAGTAGTATAGGGGACATTAACACTGAAGCTTTCTTT. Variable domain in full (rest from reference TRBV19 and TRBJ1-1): DGGITQSPKYLFRKEGQNVTLSCEQNLNHDAMYWYRQDPGQGLRLIYYSQIVNDFQKGDIAEGYSVSREKKESFPLTVTSAQKNPTAFYLCASSIGDINTEAFFGQGTRLTVV.

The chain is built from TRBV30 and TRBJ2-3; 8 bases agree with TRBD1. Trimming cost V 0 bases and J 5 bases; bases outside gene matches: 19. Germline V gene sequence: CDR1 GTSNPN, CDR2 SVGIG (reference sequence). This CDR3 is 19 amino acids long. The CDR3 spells CAWSVGKNRQGPTGDTQYF. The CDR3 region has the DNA TGTGCCTGGAGTGTAGGAAAAAACCGACAGGGGCCCACCGGAGATACGCAGTATTTT.

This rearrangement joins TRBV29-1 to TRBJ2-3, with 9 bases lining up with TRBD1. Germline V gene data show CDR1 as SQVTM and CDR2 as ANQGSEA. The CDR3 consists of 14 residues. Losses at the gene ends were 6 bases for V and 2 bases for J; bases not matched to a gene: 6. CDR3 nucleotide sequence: TGCAGCGTCCCCGGGACAGGGACCACAGATACGCAGTATTTT. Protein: CSVPGTGTTDTQYF.

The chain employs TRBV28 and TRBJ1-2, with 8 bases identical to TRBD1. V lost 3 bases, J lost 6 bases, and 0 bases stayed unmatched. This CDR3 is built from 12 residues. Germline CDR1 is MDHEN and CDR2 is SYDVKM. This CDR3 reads CASSLDRDGYTF. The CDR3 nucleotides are TGTGCCAGCAGTTTGGACAGGGATGGCTACACCTTC.

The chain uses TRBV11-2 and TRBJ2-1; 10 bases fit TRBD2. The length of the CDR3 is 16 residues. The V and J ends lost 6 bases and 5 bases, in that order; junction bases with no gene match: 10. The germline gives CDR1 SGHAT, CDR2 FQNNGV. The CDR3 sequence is CASSRWGSGGNNEQFF. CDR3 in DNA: TGTGCCAGCAGTCGATGGGGTAGCGGGGGGAACAATGAGCAGTTCTTC.

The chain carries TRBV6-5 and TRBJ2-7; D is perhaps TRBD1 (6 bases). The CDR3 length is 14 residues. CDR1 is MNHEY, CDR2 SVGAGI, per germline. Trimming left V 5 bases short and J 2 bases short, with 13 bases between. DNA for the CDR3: TGTGCCAGCAGTCGGACAGAGTTGACCTACGAGCAGTACTTC. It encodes CASSRTELTYEQYF.

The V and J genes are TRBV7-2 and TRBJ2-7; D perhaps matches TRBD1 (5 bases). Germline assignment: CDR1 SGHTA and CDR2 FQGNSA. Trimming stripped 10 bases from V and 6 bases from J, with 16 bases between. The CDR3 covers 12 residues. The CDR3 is CATQGLVSEQYF. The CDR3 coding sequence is TGTGCCACCCAGGGCCTCGTAAGCGAGCAGTACTTC.

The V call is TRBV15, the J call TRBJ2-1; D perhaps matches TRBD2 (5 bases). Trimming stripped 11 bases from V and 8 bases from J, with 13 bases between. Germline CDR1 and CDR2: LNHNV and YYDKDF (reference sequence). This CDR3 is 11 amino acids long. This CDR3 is CASPEGDEQFF. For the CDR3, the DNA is TGTGCCTCCCCCGAGGGCGATGAGCAGTTCTTC.

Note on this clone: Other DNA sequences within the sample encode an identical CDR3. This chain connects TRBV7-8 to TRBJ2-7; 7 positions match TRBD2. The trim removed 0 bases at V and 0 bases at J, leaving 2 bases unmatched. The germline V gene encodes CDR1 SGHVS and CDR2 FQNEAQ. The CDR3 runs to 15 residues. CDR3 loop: CASSLAGGISYEQYF. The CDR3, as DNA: TGTGCCAGCAGCTTAGCGGGGGGGATCTCCTACGAGCAGTACTTC.

The CDR3 DNA reads TGTGCCAGTACCCTGGACAGCTATAATGAAAAACTGTTTTTT. Amino acids: CASTLDSYNEKLFF. The chain combines TRBV19 with TRBJ1-4, with D possibly TRBD1 on 6 matching bases. Deletions cut 7 bases from V and 4 bases from J, with 13 bases between. The CDR3 has 14 residues. CDR1 LNHDA and CDR2 SQIVND come from the germline V gene (reference sequence).

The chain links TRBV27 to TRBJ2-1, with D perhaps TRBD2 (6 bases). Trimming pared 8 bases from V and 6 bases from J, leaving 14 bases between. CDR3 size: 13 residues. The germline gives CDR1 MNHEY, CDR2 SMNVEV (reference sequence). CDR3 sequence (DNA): TGTGCCAGCCACCGGGGACTGTCCAATGAGCAGTTCTTC. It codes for CASHRGLSNEQFF.

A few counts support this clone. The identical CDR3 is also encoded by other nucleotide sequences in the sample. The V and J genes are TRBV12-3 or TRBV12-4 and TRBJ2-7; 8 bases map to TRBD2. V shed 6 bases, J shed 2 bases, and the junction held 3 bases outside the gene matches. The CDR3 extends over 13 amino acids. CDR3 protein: CASSRGGPYEQYF. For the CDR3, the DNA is TGTGCCAGCAGCCGGGGGGGGCCCTACGAGCAGTACTTC.

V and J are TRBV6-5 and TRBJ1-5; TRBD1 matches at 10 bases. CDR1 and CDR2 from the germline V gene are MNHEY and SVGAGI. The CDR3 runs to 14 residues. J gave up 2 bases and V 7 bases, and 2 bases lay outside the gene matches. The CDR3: CASIGTGGNQPQHF. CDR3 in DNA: TGTGCCAGCATCGGGACAGGGGGCAATCAGCCCCAGCATTTT.

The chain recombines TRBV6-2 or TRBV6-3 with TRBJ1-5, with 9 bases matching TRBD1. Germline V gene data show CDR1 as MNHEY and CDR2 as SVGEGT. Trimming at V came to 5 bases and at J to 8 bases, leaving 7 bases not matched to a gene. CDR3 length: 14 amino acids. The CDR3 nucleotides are TGTGCCAGCAGTCAAACAGGGGGCGACGAGCCCCAGCATTTT. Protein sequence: CASSQTGGDEPQHF.

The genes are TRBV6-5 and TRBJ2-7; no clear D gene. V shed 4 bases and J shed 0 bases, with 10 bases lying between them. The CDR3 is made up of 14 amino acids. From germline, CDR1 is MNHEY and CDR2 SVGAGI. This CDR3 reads CASSFGRTSYEQYF. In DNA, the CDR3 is TGTGCCAGCAGTTTCGGTCGTACCTCCTACGAGCAGTACTTC.

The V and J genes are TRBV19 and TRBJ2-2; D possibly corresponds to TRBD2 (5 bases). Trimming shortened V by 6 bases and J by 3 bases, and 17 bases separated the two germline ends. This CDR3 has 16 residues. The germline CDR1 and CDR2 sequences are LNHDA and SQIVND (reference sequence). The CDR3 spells CASSASRRGDTGELFF. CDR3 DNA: TGTGCCAGTAGCGCTAGCAGGAGAGGAGACACCGGGGAGCTGTTTTTT. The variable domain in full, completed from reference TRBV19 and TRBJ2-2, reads DGGITQSPKYLFRKEGQNVTLSCEQNLNHDAMYWYRQDPGQGLRLIYYSQIVNDFQKGDIAEGYSVSREKKESFPLTVTSAQKNPTAFYLCASSASRRGDTGELFFGEGSRLTVL.

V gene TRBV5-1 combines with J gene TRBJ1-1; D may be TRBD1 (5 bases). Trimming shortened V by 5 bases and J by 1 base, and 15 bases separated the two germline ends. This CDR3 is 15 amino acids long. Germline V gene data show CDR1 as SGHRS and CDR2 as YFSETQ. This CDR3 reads CASRTWGSANTEAFF. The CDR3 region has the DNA TGCGCCAGCAGGACGTGGGGCTCAGCGAACACTGAAGCTTTCTTT.

The DNA for the CDR3 is TGCGCCAGCAGCCAAGGCCGTAGCGGGGCCTACGAGCAGTACTTC. This codes for CASSQGRSGAYEQYF. The rearrangement links TRBV4-3 to TRBJ2-7, with 8 bases fitting TRBD2. The CDR3 spans 15 residues. Germline CDR1 LGHNA, CDR2 YSLEER. V was pared by 1 base and J by 2 bases, with 4 bases of the junction left unmatched.

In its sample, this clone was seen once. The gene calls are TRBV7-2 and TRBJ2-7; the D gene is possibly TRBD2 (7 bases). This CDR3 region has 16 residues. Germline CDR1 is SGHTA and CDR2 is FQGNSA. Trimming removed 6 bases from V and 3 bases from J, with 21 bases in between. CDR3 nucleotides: TGTGCCAGCAGAGGGGGTCGGGAGGATCGGTTCTACGAGCAGTACTTC. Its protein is CASRGGREDRFYEQYF.